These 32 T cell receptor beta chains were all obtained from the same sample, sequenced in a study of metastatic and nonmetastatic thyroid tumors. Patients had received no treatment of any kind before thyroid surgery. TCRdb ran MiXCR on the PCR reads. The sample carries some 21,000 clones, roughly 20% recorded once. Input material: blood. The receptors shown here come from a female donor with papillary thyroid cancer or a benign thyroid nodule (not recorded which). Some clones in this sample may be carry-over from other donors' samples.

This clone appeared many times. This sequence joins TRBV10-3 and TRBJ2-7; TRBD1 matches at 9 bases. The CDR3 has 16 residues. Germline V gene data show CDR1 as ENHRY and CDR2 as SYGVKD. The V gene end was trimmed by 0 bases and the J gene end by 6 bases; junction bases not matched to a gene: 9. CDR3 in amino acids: CAISESPLGQGTEQYF. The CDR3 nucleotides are TGTGCCATCAGTGAGTCTCCCCTGGGACAGGGAACCGAGCAGTACTTC.

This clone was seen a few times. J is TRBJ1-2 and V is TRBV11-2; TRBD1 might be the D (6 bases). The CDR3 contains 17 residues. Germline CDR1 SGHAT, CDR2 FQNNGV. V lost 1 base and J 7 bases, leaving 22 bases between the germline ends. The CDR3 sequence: CASSLVFLQGNMGGYTF. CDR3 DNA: TGTGCCAGCAGCTTAGTTTTCCTTCAGGGGAACATGGGTGGCTACACCTTC.

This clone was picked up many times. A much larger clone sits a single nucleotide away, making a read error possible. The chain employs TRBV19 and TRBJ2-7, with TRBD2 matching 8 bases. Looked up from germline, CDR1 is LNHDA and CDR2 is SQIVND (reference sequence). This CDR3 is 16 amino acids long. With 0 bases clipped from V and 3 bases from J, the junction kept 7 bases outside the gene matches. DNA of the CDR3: TGTGCCAGTAGTATAGAAAATAGCGGGGTGCACTACGAGCAGTACTTC. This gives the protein CASSIENSGVHYEQYF.

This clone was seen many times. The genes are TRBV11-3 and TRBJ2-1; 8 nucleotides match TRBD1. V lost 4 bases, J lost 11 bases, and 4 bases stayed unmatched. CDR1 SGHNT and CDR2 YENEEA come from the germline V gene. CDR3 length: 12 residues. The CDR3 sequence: CASSSGQGQQFF. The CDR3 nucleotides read TGTGCCAGCAGCTCAGGACAGGGTCAGCAGTTCTTC.

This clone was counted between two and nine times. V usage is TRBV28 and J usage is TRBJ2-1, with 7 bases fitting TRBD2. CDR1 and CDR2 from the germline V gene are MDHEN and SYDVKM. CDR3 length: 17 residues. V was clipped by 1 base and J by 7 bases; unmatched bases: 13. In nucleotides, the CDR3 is TGTGCCAGCAGTTTATCTACAGTGGCGGGAGAAGGGAATGAGCAGTTCTTC. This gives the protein CASSLSTVAGEGNEQFF.

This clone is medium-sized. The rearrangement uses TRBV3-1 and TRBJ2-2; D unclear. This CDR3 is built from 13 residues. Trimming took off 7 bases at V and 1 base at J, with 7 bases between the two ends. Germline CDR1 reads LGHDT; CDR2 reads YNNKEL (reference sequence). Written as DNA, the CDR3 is TGTGCCAGCACTAAGGGGAACACCGGGGAGCTGTTTTTT. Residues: CASTKGNTGELFF.

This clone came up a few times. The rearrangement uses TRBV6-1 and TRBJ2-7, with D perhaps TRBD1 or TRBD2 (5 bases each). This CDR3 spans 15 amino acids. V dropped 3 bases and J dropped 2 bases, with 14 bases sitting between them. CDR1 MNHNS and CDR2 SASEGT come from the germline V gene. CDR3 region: CASSDPTRGTYEQYF. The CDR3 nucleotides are TGTGCCAGCAGTGACCCGACGAGGGGCACCTACGAGCAGTACTTC.

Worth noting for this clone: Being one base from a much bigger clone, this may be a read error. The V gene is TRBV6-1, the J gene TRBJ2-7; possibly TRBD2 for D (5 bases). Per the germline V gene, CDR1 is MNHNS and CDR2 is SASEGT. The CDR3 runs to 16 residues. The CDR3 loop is CASNKIARKSSYEQYF. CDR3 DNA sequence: TGTGCTAGCAATAAGATAGCGCGGAAAAGCTCCTACGAGCAGTACTTC.

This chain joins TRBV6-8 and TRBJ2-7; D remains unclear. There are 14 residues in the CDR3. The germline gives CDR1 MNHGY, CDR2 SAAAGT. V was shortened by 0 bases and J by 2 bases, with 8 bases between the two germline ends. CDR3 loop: CASSYSEITYEQYF. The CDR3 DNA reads TGTGCCAGCAGTTACTCAGAGATTACCTACGAGCAGTACTTC.

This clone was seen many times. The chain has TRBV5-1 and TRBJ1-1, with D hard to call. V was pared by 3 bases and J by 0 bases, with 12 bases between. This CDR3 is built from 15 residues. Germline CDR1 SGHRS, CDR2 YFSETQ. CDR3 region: CASSSPGVMNTEAFF. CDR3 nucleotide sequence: TGCGCCAGCAGCTCCCCGGGAGTCATGAACACTGAAGCTTTCTTT. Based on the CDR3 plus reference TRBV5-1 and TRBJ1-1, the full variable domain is KAGVTQTPRYLIKTRGQQVTLSCSPISGHRSVSWYQQTPGQGLQFLFEYFSETQRNKGNFPGRFSGRQFSNSRSEMNVSTLELGDSALYLCASSSPGVMNTEAFFGQGTRLTVV.

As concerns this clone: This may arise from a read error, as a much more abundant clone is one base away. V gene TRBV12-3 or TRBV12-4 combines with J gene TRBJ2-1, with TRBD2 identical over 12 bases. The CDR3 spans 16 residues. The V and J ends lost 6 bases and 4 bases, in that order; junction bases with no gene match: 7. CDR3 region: CASRTSGTSGYNEQFF. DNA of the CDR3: TGTGCCAGCAGGACCTCCGGGACTAGCGGGTACAATGAGCAGTTCTTC.

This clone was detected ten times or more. In DNA, the CDR3 is TGTGCCAGCAGAACGACAGGGGGCGTTATCGGGGAGCTGTTTTTT. It specifies CASRTTGGVIGELFF. The chain couples TRBV28 to TRBJ2-2; 10 bases are shared with TRBD1. This CDR3 spans 15 amino acids. CDR1 and CDR2 (germline): MDHEN, SYDVKM. The V segment lost 6 bases and the J segment 7 bases; nucleotides outside the gene matches: 8.

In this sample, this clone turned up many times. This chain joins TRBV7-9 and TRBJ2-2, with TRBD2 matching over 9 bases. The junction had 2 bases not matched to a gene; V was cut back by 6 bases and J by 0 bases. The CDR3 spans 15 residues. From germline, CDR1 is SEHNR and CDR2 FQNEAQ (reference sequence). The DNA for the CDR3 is TGTGCCAGCAGGGGACTAGCAGCGAACACCGGGGAGCTGTTTTTT. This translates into CASRGLAANTGELFF.

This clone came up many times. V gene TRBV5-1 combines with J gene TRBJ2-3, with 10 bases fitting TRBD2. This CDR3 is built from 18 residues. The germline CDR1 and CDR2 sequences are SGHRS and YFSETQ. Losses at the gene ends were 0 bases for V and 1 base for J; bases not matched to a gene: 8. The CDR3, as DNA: TGCGCCAGCAGCTTGGAAGCGGGAGGGAGAATAGGCACAGATACGCAGTATTTT. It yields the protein CASSLEAGGRIGTDTQYF.

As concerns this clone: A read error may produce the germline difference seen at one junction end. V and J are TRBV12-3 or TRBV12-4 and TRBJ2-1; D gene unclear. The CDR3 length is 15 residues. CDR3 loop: CASSPLGRSYNEHFF. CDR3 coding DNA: TGTGCCAGCAGTCCCCTAGGTCGCTCCTACAATGAGCATTTCTTC.

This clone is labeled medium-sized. The CDR3 bases are TGTGCCAGCAGCTCAGGGGGTAAGGGTGAGCAGTTCTTC. Translation: CASSSGGKGEQFF. The rearrangement links TRBV6-2 or TRBV6-3 to TRBJ2-1; 7 nucleotides line up with TRBD1. The V and J ends lost 6 bases and 9 bases, in that order; junction bases with no gene match: 8. The CDR3 totals 13 residues. The germline gives CDR1 MNHEY, CDR2 SVGEGT.

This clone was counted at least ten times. The CDR3 reads CASSLGVAGGLSTDTQYF. CDR3 sequence (DNA): TGTGCCAGCAGCCTCGGGGTAGCGGGGGGGTTAAGCACAGATACGCAGTATTTT. J is TRBJ2-3 and V is TRBV3-1; TRBD2 agrees at 11 bases. The V gene's germline CDR1 is LGHDT and CDR2 YNNKEL (reference sequence). CDR3 length: 18 amino acids. V was pared by 4 bases and J by 0 bases, with 9 bases of the junction left unmatched.

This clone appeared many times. The DNA for the CDR3 is TGTGCCAGCAGCCTTAGCCCTACCAATGAGCAGTTCTTC. This gives the protein CASSLSPTNEQFF. This chain connects TRBV7-9 to TRBJ2-1; no clear D gene. CDR3 length: 13 amino acids. Germline V gene sequence: CDR1 SEHNR, CDR2 FQNEAQ (reference sequence). The V end was cut by 5 bases, the J end by 6 bases, with 11 bases between.

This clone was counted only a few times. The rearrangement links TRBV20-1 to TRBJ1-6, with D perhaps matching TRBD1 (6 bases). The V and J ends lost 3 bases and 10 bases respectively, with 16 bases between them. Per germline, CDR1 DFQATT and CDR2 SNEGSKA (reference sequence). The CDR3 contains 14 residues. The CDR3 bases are TGCAGTGCTAGGGGAACAGGGTGGGGATCACCCCTCCACTTT. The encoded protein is CSARGTGWGSPLHF.

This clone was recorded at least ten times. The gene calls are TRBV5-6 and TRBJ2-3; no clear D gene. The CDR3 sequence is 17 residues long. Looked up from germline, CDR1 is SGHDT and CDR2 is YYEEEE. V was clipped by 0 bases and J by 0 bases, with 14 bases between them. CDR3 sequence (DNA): TGTGCCAGCAGCTTGGAGGAGATAGCAGCTAGCACAGATACGCAGTATTTT. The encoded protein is CASSLEEIAASTDTQYF.

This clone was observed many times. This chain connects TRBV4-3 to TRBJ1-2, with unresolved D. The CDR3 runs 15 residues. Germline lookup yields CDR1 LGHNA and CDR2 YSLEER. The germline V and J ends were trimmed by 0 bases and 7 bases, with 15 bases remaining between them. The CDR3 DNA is TGCGCCAGCAGCCAAGATTCTTCCCTGGTGGCTGGCTACACCTTC. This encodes CASSQDSSLVAGYTF.

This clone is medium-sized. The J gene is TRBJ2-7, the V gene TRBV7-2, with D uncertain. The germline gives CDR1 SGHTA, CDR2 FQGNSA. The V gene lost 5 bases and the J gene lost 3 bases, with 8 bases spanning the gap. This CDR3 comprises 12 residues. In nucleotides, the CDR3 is TGTGCCAGCAGCCATCGAGGCTACGAGCAGTACTTC. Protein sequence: CASSHRGYEQYF.

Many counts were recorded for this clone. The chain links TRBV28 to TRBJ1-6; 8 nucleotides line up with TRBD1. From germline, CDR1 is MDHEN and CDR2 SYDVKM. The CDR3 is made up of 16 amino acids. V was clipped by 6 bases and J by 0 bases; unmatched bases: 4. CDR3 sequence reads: CASRKQGGSYNSPLHF. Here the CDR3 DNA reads TGTGCCAGCAGAAAACAGGGGGGCTCCTATAATTCACCCCTCCACTTT. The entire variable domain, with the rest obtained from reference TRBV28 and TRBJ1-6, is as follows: DVKVTQSSRYLVKRTGEKVFLECVQDMDHENMFWYRQDPGLGLRLIYFSYDVKMKEKGDIPEGYSVSREKKERFSLILESASTNQTSMYLCASRKQGGSYNSPLHFGNGTRLTVT.

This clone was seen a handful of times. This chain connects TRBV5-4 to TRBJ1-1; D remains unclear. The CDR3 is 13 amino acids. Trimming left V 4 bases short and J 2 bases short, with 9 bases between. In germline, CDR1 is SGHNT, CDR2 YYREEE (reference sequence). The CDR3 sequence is CASSLRTNTEAFF. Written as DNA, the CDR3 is TGTGCCAGCAGCCTGCGGACTAACACTGAAGCTTTCTTT. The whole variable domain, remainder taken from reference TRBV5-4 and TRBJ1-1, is ETGVTQSPTHLIKTRGQQVTLRCSSQSGHNTVSWYQQALGQGPQFIFQYYREEENGRGNFPPRFSGLQFPNYSSELNVNALELDDSALYLCASSLRTNTEAFFGQGTRLTVV.

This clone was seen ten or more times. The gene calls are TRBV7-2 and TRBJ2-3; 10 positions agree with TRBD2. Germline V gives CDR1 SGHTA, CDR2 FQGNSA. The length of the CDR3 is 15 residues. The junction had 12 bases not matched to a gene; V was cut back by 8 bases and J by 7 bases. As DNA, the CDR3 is TGTGCCAGCCTATTAGCGGGAGGTCCCCGAAATACGCAGTATTTT. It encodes CASLLAGGPRNTQYF.

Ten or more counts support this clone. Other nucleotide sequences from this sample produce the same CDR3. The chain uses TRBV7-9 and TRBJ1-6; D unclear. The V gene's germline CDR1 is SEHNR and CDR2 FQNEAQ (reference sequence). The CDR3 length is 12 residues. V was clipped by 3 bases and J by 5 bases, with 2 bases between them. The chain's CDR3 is CASSLDNSPLHF. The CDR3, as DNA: TGTGCCAGCAGCTTGGATAATTCACCCCTCCACTTT.

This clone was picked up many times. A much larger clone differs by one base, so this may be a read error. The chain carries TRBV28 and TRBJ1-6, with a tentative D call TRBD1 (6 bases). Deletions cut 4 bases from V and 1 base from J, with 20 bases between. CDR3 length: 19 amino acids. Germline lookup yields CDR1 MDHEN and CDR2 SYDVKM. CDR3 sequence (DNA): TGTGCCAGCAGTTCCTGGAGGGGGGGCCTAGGATCCTATAATTCACCCCTCCACTTT. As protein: CASSSWRGGLGSYNSPLHF.

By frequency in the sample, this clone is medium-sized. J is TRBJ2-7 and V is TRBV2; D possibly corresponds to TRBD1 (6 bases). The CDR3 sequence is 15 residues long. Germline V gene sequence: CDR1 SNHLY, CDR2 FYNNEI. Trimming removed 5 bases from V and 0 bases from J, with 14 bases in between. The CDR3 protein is CASSNNRDTSYEQYF. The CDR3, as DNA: TGTGCCAGCAGTAATAACCGGGACACCTCCTACGAGCAGTACTTC.

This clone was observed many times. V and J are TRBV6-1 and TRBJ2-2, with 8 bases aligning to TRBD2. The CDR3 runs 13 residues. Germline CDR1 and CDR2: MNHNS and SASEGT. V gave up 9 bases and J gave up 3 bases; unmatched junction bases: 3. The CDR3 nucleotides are TGTGCCAGTTATAGCGGGGACACCGGGGAGCTGTTTTTT. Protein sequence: CASYSGDTGELFF.

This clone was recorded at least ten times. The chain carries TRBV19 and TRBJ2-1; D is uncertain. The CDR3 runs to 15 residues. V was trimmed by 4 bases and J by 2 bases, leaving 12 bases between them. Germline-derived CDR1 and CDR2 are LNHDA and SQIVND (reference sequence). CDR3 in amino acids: CASSRPPKTYNEQFF. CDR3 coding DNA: TGTGCCAGTAGTAGACCTCCTAAGACCTACAATGAGCAGTTCTTC. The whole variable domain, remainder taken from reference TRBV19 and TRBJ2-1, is DGGITQSPKYLFRKEGQNVTLSCEQNLNHDAMYWYRQDPGQGLRLIYYSQIVNDFQKGDIAEGYSVSREKKESFPLTVTSAQKNPTAFYLCASSRPPKTYNEQFFGPGTRLTVL.

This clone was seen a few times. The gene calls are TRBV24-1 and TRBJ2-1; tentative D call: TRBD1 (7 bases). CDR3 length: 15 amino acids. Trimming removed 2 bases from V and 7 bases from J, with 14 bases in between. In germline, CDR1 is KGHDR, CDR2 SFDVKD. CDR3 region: CATSDWWAGGNEQFF. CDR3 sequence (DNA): TGTGCCACCAGTGATTGGTGGGCAGGGGGGAATGAGCAGTTCTTC.

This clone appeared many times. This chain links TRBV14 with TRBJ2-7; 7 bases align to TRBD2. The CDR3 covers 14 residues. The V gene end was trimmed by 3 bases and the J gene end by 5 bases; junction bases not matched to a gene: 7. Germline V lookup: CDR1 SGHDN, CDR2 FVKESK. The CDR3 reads CASSQGGVNDEQYF. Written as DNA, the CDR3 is TGTGCCAGCAGCCAGGGAGGGGTTAATGACGAGCAGTACTTC.